These 5 T cell receptor beta chains originate from one sample sequenced in a study of blood T cell repertoires in COVID-19. The data were produced by immunoSEQ multiplex PCR, yet TCRdb's version contains in-frame clones alone and is incomplete. This table has 250,000 to 300,000 clones, 88% appearing once. Specimen: peripheral blood. These receptors were taken from a woman between 65 and 79 years old with COVID-19, enrolled during active disease.

This rearrangement joins TRBV2 to TRBJ2-3; 8 bases line up with TRBD2. This CDR3 is 15 amino acids long. Looked up from germline, CDR1 is SNHLY and CDR2 is FYNNEI. The V and J ends lost 5 bases and 5 bases, in that order; junction bases with no gene match: 9. CDR3 sequence reads: CASSLGASGLDTQYF. CDR3 coding DNA: TGTGCCAGCAGTCTGGGGGCTAGCGGGTTAGATACGCAGTATTTT.

The chain joins TRBV5-1 to TRBJ2-3, with TRBD2 identical over 9 bases. In germline, CDR1 is SGHRS, CDR2 YFSETQ. The V and J ends lost 1 base and 5 bases, in that order; junction bases with no gene match: 11. CDR3 length: 17 amino acids. The CDR3 spells CASSLMKGGRGVDTQYF. The CDR3 DNA reads TGCGCCAGCAGCTTGATGAAGGGCGGGAGGGGTGTAGATACGCAGTATTTT.

V is TRBV19 and J is TRBJ1-1; no reliable D call. The germline V and J ends were trimmed by 3 bases and 0 bases, with 14 bases remaining between them. From germline, CDR1 is LNHDA and CDR2 SQIVND (reference sequence). The CDR3 sequence is 16 residues long. The CDR3, as DNA: TGTGCCAGTAGTATGAACGGGGTCAACATGAACACTGAAGCTTTCTTT. Translating gives CASSMNGVNMNTEAFF.

The chain has TRBV15 and TRBJ1-5; D possibly corresponds to TRBD1 (5 bases). CDR1 and CDR2 (germline): LNHNV, YYDKDF (reference sequence). V lost 3 bases, J lost 0 bases, and 9 bases lay in between. The CDR3 spans 15 residues. This CDR3 reads CATSRGTASNQPQHF. The CDR3 DNA sequence: TGTGCCACCAGCAGGGGGACTGCTAGCAATCAGCCCCAGCATTTT.

The rearrangement joins TRBV4-3 to TRBJ2-7, with 12 bases aligning to TRBD2. Germline assignment: CDR1 LGHNA and CDR2 YSLEER. V was clipped by 1 base and J by 4 bases; unmatched bases: 5. CDR3 size: 16 residues. This chain's CDR3 is CASSQALAGGHYEQYF. The CDR3 DNA follows: TGCGCCAGCAGCCAAGCACTAGCGGGAGGCCATTACGAGCAGTACTTC.